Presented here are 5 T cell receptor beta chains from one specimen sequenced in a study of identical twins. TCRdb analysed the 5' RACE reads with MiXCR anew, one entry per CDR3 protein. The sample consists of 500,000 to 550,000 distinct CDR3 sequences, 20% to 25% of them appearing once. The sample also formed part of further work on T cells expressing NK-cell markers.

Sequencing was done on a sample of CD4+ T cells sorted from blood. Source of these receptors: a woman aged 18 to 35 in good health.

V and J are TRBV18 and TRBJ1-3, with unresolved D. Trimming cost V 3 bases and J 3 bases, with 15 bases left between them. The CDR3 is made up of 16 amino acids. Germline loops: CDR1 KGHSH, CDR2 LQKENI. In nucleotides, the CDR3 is TGTGCCAGCTCACCTCCGAATGCGGGTGGTGGAAACACCATATATTTT. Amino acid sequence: CASSPPNAGGGNTIYF.

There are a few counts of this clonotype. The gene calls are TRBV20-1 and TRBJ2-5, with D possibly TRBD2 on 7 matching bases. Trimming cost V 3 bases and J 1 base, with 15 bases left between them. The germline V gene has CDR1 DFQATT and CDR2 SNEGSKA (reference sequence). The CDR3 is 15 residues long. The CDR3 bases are TGCAGTGCTAGGGGGGGGCCGTCCTTCCAAGAGACCCAGTACTTC. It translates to CSARGGPSFQETQYF.

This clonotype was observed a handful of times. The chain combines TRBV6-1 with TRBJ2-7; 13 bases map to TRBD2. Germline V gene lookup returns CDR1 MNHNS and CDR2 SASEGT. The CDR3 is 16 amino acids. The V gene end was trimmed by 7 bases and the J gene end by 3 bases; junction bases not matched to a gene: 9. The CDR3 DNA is TGTGCCAGCACCGGACTAGCGGGAGTAGGGGGCTACGAGCAGTACTTC. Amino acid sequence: CASTGLAGVGGYEQYF.

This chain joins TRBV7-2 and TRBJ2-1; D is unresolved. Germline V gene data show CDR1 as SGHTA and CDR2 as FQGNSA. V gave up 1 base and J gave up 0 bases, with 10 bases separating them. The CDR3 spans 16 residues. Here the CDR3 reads CASSLVPQSSYNEQFF. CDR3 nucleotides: TGTGCCAGCAGCTTAGTTCCGCAGAGCTCCTACAATGAGCAGTTCTTC. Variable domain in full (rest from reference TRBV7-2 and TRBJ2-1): GAGVSQSPSNKVTEKGKDVELRCDPISGHTALYWYRQSLGQGLEFLIYFQGNSAPDKSGLPSDRFSAERTGGSVSTLTIQRTQQEDSAVYLCASSLVPQSSYNEQFFGPGTRLTVL.

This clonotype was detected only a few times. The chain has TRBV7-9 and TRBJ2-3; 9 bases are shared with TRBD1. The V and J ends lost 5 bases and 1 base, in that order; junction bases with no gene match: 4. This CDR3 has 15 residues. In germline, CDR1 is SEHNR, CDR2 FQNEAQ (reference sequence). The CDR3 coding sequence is TGTGCCAGCAGCACATGGACAGGGGGCACAGATACGCAGTATTTT. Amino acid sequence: CASSTWTGGTDTQYF.